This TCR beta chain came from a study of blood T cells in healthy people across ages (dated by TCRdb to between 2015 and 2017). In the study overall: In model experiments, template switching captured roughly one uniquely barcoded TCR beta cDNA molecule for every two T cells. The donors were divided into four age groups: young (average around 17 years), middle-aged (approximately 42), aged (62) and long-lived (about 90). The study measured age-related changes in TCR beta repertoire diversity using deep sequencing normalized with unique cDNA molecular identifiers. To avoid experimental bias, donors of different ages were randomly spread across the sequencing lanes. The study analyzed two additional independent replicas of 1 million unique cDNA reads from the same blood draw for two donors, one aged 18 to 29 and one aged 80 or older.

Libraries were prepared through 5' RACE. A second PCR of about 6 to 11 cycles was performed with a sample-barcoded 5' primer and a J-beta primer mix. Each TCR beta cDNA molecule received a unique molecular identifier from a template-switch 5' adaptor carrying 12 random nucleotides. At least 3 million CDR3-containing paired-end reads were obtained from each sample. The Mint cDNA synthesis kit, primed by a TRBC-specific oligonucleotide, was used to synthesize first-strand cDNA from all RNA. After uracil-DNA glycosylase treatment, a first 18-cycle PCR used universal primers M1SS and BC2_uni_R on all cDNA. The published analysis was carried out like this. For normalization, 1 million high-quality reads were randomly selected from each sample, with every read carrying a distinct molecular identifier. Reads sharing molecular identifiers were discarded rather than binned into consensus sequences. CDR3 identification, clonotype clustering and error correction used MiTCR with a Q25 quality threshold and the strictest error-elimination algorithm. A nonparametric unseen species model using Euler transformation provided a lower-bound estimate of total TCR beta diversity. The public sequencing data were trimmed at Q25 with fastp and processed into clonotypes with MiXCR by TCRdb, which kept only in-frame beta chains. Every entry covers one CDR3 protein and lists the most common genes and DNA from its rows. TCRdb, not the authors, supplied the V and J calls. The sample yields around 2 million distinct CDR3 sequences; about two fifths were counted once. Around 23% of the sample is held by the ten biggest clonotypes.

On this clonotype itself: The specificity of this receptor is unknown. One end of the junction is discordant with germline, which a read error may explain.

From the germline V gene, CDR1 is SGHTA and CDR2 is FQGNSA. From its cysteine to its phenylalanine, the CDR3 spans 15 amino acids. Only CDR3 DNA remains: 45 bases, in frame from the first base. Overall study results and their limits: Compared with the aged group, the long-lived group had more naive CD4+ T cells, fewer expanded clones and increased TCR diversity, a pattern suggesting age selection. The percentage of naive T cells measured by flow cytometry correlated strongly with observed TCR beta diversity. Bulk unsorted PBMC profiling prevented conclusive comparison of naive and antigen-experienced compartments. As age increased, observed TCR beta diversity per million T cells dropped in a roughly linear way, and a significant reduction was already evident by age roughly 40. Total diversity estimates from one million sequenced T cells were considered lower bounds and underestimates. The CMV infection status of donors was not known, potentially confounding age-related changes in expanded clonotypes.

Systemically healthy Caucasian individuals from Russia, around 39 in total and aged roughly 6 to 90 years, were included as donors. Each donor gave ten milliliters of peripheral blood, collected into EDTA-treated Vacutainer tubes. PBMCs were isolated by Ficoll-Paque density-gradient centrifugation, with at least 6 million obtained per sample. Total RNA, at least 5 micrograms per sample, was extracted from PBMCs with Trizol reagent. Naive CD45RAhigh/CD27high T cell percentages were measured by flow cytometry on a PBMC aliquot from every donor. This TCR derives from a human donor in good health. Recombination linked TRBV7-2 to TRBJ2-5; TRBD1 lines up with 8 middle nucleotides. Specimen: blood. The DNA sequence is TGTGCCAGCAGCTTAGACCCGGGACAGGAAGAGACCCGGTACTTC. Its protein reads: CASSLDPGQEETRYF. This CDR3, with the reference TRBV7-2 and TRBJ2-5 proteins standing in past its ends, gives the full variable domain GAGVSQSPSNKVTEKGKDVELRCDPISGHTALYWYRQSLGQGLEFLIYFQGNSAPDKSGLPSDRFSAERTGGSVSTLTIQRTQQEDSAVYLCASSLDPGQEETRYFGPGTRLLVL.